This TCR beta chain comes out of a study of blood T cells in healthy people across ages. Peripheral blood was drawn, about 10 milliliters per donor. Germline loops: CDR1 SGHDT, CDR2 YYEEEE. The CDR3 is made up of 15 amino acids. J lost 1 base, V lost 2 bases, and 4 bases had no gene match. A sample-barcoded 5' primer and a J-beta primer mix were used in a second PCR of roughly 7 to 12 cycles. MiXCR, run by TCRdb on the 5' RACE reads, gives a single entry per CDR3 protein. The sample lists some 1,800,000 distinct CDR3 sequences; 35% to 50% were seen once. The genes are TRBV5-6 and TRBJ2-3; the match to TRBD2 covers 7 bases. The clonotype comes from a human donor in good health. The sample taken for sequencing was blood. As DNA, the CDR3 is TGTGCCAGCAGCTTCTATGGGGGGGGCACAGATACGCAGTATTTT. It translates to CASSFYGGGTDTQYF.